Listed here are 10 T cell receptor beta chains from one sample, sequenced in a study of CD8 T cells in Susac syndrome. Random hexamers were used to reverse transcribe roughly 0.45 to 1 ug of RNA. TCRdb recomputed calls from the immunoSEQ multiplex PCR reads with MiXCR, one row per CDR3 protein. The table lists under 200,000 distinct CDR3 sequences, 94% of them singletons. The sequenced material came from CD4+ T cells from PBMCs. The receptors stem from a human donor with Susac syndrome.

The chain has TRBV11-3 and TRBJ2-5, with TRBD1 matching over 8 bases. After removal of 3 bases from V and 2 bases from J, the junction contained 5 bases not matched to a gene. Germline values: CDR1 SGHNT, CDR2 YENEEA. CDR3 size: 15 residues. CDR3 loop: CASSFRGQGQETQYF. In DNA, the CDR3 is TGTGCCAGCAGCTTTCGCGGACAGGGACAAGAGACCCAGTACTTC.

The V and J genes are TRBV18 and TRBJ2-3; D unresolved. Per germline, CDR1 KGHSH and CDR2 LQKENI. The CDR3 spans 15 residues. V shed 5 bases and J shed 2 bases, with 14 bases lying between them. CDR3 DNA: TGTGCCAGCTCAACCGCTGGCCCCACCACAGATACGCAGTATTTT. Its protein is CASSTAGPTTDTQYF.

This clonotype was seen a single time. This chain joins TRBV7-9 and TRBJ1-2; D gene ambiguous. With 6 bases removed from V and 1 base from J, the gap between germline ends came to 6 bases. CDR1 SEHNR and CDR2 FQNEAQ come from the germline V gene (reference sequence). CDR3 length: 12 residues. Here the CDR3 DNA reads TGTGCCAGCAGTAGAGTTAACTATGGCTACACCTTC. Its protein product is CASSRVNYGYTF.

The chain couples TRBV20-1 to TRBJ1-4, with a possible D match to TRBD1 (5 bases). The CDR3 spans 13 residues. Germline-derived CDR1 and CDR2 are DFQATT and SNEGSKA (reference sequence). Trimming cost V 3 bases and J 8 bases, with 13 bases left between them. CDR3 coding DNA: TGCAGTGCTAGCCCGACAGTAAGCGAAAAACTGTTTTTT. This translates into CSASPTVSEKLFF.

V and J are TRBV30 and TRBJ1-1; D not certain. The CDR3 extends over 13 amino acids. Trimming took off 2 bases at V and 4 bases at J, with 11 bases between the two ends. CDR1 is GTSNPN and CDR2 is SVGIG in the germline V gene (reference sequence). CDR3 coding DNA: TGTGCCTGGAGTAAGGGCCCCCTCACTGAAGCTTTCTTT. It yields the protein CAWSKGPLTEAFF. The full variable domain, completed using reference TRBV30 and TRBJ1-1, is SQTIHQWPATLVQPVGSPLSLECTVEGTSNPNLYWYRQAAGRGLQLLFYSVGIGQISSEVPQNLSASRPQDRQFILSSKKLLLSDSGFYLCAWSKGPLTEAFFGQGTRLTVV.

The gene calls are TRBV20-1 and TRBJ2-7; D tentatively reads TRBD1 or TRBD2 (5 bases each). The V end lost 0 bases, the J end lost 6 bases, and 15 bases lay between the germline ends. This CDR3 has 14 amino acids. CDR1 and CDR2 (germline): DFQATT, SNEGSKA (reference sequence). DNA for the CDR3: TGCAGTGCTAGAGATGGTAGTACGAGGGGCGAGCAGTACTTC. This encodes CSARDGSTRGEQYF.

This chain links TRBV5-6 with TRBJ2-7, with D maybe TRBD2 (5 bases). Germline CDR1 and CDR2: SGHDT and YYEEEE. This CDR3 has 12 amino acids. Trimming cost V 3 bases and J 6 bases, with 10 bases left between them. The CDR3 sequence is CASSSRDGEQYF. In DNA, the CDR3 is TGTGCCAGCAGCTCCCGGGATGGCGAGCAGTACTTC.

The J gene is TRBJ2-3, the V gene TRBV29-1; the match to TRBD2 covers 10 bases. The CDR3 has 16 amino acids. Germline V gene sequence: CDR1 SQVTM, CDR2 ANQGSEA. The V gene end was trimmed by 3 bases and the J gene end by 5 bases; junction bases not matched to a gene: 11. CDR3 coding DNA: TGCAGCGTTGACCGACCAGCGGGGGGGCAGGGAGATACGCAGTATTTT. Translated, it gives CSVDRPAGGQGDTQYF.

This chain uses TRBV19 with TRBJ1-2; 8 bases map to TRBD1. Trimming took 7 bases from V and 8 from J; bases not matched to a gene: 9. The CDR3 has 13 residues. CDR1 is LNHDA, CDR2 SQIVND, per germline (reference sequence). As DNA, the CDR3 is TGTGCCAGTACCCTGACAGGGGCGGAAGGCTACACCTTC. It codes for CASTLTGAEGYTF.

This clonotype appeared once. This chain's CDR3 is CASSQDVDRTEAFF. DNA of the CDR3: TGTGCCAGCAGCCAAGATGTAGACAGAACTGAAGCTTTCTTT. J is TRBJ1-1 and V is TRBV4-2, with D perhaps matching TRBD1 (5 bases). Germline V lookup: CDR1 LGHNA, CDR2 YNFKEQ. The CDR3 has 14 residues. The V gene lost 0 bases and the J gene lost 5 bases, with 10 bases spanning the gap.